The rows below give T cell receptor beta chains drawn from one sample of a study of response to subunit inactivated influenza vaccine. TCRdb reprocessed the RT-PCR reads via MiXCR and lists one record per CDR3 protein. The sample lists about 700,000 distinct CDR3 sequences, roughly 13% occurring once. This specimen was PBMCs from blood, taken 14 to 15 days before vaccination. Receptor source: a middle-aged man who received an inactivated influenza vaccine. CDR3s include the opening cysteine and the closing phenylalanine or tryptophan. Fields, in order: clone size, D gene, J gene, V gene, CDR3 DNA, CDR3 protein. A D gene is named only where the DNA matches it firmly. The size of a clone is reported for some rows only, either as once, few or many, or as a class for expanded clones.

>NA|TRBD2|TRBJ2-7|TRBV5-1
TGCGCCAGCAGTTCAAGCGGGAGGTTCTCCTACGAGCAGTACTTC
CASSSSGRFSYEQYF
>many|TRBD2|TRBJ2-1|TRBV7-9
TGTGCCAGCAGCTTACTAGCGGGGACCAATGAGCAGTTCTTC
CASSLLAGTNEQFF
>few|NA|TRBJ2-3|TRBV29-1
TGCAGCGTTGGCGGCATAACAGATACGCAGTATTTT
CSVGGITDTQYF
>many|TRBD1|TRBJ2-3|TRBV5-5
TGTGCCAGCAGCTTGTCGGGACAGGGGAGAGATACGCAGTATTTT
CASSLSGQGRDTQYF
>few|TRBD1|TRBJ2-7|TRBV7-2
TGTGCCAGCAGCTTAGTCCCCGACAGGGGGTCCTCCTACGAGCAGTACTTC
CASSLVPDRGSSYEQYF
>NA|NA|TRBJ2-7|TRBV29-1
TGCAGCGTCTCGTCAAGCTACGAGCAGTACTTC
CSVSSSYEQYF
>NA|TRBD2|TRBJ2-1|TRBV2
TGTGCCAGCAGTGATACCCTAGCGGGGGGGTTGGATGAGCAGTTCTTC
CASSDTLAGGLDEQFF
>NA|NA|TRBJ2-5|TRBV18
TGTGCCAGCTCACCACGGGCGGGGAATAACCAAGAGACCCAGTACTTC
CASSPRAGNNQETQYF
>many|NA|TRBJ1-1|TRBV6-1
TGTGCCAGCAGTGCACGGACAGTCTTGAACACTGAAGCTTTCTTT
CASSARTVLNTEAFF
>NA|NA|TRBJ2-5|TRBV2
TGTGCCAGCAGACTGGAGGCAGGGCTCACCTCAGAGACCCAGTACTTC
CASRLEAGLTSETQYF
>NA|NA|TRBJ1-1|TRBV7-9
TGTGCCAGCAGCTTCGGGTATAACACTGAAGCTTTCTTT
CASSFGYNTEAFF
>NA|TRBD2|TRBJ2-1|TRBV28
TGTGCCAGCAGTTTAGATTTCGGGACTAGTCTCAATGAGCAGTTCTTC
CASSLDFGTSLNEQFF
>many|NA|TRBJ2-2|TRBV29-1
TGCAGCGTTGCTGACACGAAGACCGGGGAGCTGTTTTTT
CSVADTKTGELFF
>NA|NA|TRBJ2-2|TRBV4-3
TGCGCCAGCAGCCCATTGCCCGCTGGCCCGAACACCGGGGAGCTGTTTTTT
CASSPLPAGPNTGELFF
>many|NA|TRBJ1-1|TRBV20-1
TGCAGTGCTAGACGACAGGTCGGGAACACTGAAGCTTTCTTT
CSARRQVGNTEAFF
>many|TRBD2|TRBJ2-3|TRBV29-1
TGCAGCGTTGAAGAAGCTACTAGCGGGAGCACAGATACGCAGTATTTT
CSVEEATSGSTDTQYF
>few|NA|TRBJ1-4|TRBV7-2
TGTGCCAGCAGCTTAGACCCCGTGGGTGAAAAACTGTTTTTT
CASSLDPVGEKLFF
>few|TRBD1|TRBJ1-4|TRBV6-1
TGTGCCAGCAATGGGAGGACAGGGAGACTCACTAATGAAAAACTGTTTTTT
CASNGRTGRLTNEKLFF
>few|NA|TRBJ2-1|TRBV24-1
TGTGCCACCAGTGACCGACTAGTGGGTGATGAGCAGTTCTTC
CATSDRLVGDEQFF
>few|NA|TRBJ2-7|TRBV4-2
TGTGCCAGCACCTTAGGGCAGGGTTCCTCCTACGAGCAGTACTTC
CASTLGQGSSYEQYF
>few|NA|TRBJ1-1|TRBV11-2
TGTGCCAGCAGCATATTACCGGCGGGGAAGGGGAACAAAGCTGAAGCTTTCTTT
CASSILPAGKGNKAEAFF
>NA|TRBD2|TRBJ2-7|TRBV28
TGTGCCAGCAGTAGACAGATCGGGAGGGTTACTGACGAGCAGTACTTC
CASSRQIGRVTDEQYF
>many|NA|TRBJ2-7|TRBV7-2
NA
CASSLRFGEQYF
>NA|NA|TRBJ1-2|TRBV29-1
TGCAGCGTTGAAGATCCAGGGGCCTACACCTTC
CSVEDPGAYTF
>many|TRBD1|TRBJ2-3|TRBV29-1
TGCAGCGTTGGAAGACAGGGGGAGACGCAGTATTTT
CSVGRQGETQYF
>NA|TRBD2|TRBJ2-3|TRBV7-3
TGTGCCAGCAGCCGGACTAGCGGGAGAGGGGATACGCAGTATTTT
CASSRTSGRGDTQYF
>NA|NA|TRBJ2-7|TRBV20-1
TGCAGTGTATATGACAGAAACCTAGCCTACGAGCAGTACTTC
CSVYDRNLAYEQYF
>NA|NA|TRBJ1-1|TRBV6-5
TGTGCCAGCAGTTACTCTATGAAGGGGAACACTGAAGCTTTCTTT
CASSYSMKGNTEAFF
>many|TRBD1|TRBJ1-5|TRBV7-2
TGTGCCAGCAGCTTTTCCGGGACAGGGGGCGGTCAGCCCCAGCATTTT
CASSFSGTGGGQPQHF
>few|TRBD2|TRBJ2-4|TRBV11-2
TGTGCCAGCAGCTTAGTGGCGGCTAGCGGGAGATCCCCAGCAGCCAAAAACATTCAGTACTTC
CASSLVAASGRSPAAKNIQYF
>many|TRBD2|TRBJ2-3|TRBV5-1
TGCGCCAGCAGCTTGACTAGCGGGGGTGCAGATACGCAGTATTTT
CASSLTSGGADTQYF
>few|NA|TRBJ1-1|TRBV5-1
TGCGCCAGCGCCTCAGGCGGTGACTCTGAAGCTTTCTTT
CASASGGDSEAFF